These T cell receptor beta chains were read from a single sample in a study of blood T cell repertoires in COVID-19. Sequencing was performed with immunoSEQ multiplex PCR; in TCRdb, only in-frame clones are kept and a portion is missing. The sample lists under 150,000 clones, around 78% occurring once. The sequencing sample was made of peripheral blood. The origin of the receptors is a human donor in a cohort sampled during active COVID-19. Each CDR3 is given with its conserved first and last residue. A D gene is named only where the DNA matches it firmly.

TRBJ1-2 | TRBV10-2 | - | CASSWSTNYGYTF
TRBJ1-1 | TRBV19 | - | CASSMLMSLSTEAFF
TRBJ1-1 | TRBV14 | TRBD1 | CASSRIAGTGNTEAFF
TRBJ2-1 | TRBV27 | TRBD2 | CATGVAGYNEQFF
TRBJ1-1 | TRBV6-2/TRBV6-3 | TRBD1 | CASSYPGQGENTEAFF
TRBJ2-3 | TRBV29-1 | - | CSVGPAGDTDTQYF
TRBJ1-5 | TRBV27 | - | CASSLERDQPQHF
TRBJ1-2 | TRBV10-1 | - | CASSESGRDYGYTF
TRBJ2-7 | TRBV6-5 | - | CASSYLSEQYF
TRBJ1-4 | TRBV15 | TRBD1 | CATSRAAGGPNEKLFF
TRBJ2-7 | TRBV5-6 | - | CASSLWAGRSSYEQYF
TRBJ1-3 | TRBV19 | - | CASRASGTSSGNTIYF
TRBJ1-5 | TRBV3-1/TRBV3-2 | - | CASSQEGSRGNQPQHF